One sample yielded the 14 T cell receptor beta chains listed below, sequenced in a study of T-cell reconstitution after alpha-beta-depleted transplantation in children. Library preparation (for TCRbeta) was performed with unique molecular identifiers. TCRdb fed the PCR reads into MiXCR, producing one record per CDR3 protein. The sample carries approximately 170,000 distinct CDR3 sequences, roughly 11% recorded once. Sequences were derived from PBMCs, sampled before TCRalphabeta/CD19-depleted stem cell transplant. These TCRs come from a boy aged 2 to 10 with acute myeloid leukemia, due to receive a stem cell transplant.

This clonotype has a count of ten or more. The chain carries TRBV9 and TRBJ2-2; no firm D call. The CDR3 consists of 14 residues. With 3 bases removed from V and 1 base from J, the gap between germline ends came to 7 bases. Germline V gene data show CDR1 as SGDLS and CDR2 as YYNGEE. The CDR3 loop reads CASSDHKNTGELFF. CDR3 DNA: TGTGCCAGCAGCGACCACAAGAACACCGGGGAGCTGTTTTTT.

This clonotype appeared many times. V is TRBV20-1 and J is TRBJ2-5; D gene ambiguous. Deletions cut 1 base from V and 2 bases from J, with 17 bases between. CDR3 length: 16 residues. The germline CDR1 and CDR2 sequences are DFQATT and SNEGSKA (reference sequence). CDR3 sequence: CSARGRVGRRQETQYF. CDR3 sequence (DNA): TGCAGTGCTAGAGGACGTGTGGGTCGGAGACAAGAGACCCAGTACTTC.

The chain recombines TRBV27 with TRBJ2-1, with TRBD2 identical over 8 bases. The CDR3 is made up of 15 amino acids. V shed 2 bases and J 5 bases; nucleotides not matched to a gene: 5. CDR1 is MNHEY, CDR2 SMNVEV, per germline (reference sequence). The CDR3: CASSLTTSGHNEQFF. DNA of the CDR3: TGTGCCAGCAGTTTAACCACTAGCGGCCACAATGAGCAGTTCTTC.

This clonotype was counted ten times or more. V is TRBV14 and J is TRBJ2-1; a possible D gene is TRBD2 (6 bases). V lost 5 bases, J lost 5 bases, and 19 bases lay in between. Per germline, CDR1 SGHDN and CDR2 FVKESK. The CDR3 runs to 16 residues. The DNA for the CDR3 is TGTGCCAGCAGCGGACTGGGACGGGGGAGAGACAATGAGCAGTTCTTC. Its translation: CASSGLGRGRDNEQFF.

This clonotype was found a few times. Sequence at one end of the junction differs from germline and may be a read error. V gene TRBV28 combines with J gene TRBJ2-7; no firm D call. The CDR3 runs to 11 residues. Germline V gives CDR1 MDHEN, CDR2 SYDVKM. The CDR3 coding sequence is TGTGCCAGCAGTCGGCAATACGATCAGTACTTC. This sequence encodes CASSRQYDQYF.

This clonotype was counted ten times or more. CDR3 sequence reads: CASSLPGNPYEQYV. CDR3 coding DNA: TGCGCCAGCAGCCTACCGGGGAACCCCTACGAGCAGTACGTC. The V and J genes are TRBV4-1 and TRBJ2-7, with D tentatively TRBD2 (5 bases). From germline, CDR1 is MGHRA and CDR2 YSYEKL. The germline V and J ends were trimmed by 4 bases and 2 bases, with 12 bases remaining between them. This CDR3 comprises 14 residues.

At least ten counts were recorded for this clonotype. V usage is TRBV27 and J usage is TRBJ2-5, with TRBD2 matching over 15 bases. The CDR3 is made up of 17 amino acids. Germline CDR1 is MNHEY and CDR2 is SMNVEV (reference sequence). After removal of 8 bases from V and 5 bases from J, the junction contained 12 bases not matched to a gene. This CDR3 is CASRDRGTSGRMETQYF. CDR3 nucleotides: TGTGCCAGCCGGGACAGAGGGACTAGCGGGAGGATGGAGACCCAGTACTTC.

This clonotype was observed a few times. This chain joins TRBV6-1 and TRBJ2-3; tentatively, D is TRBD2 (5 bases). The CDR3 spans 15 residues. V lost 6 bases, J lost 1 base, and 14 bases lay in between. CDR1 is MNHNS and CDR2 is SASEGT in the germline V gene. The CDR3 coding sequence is TGTGCCAGCAGCGATACTCATAGCGGCACAGATACGCAGTATTTT. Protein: CASSDTHSGTDTQYF.

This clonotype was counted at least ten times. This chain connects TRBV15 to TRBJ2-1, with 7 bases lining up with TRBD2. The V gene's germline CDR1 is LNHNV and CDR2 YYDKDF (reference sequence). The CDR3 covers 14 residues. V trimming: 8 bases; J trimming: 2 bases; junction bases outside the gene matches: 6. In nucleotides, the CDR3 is TGTGCCACCGGGGCTCGGGAGGCCTACAATGAGCAGTTCTTC. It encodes CATGAREAYNEQFF.

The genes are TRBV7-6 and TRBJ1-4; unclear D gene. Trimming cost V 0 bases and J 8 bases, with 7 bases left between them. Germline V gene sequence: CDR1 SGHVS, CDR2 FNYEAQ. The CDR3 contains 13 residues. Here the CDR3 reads CASSLAITEKLFF. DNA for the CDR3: TGTGCCAGCAGCTTAGCGATAACAGAAAAACTGTTTTTT. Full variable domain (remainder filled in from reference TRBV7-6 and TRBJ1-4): GAGVSQSPRYKVTKRGQDVALRCDPISGHVSLYWYRQALGQGPEFLTYFNYEAQQDKSGLPNDRFSAERPEGSISTLTIQRTEQRDSAMYRCASSLAITEKLFFGSGTQLSVL.

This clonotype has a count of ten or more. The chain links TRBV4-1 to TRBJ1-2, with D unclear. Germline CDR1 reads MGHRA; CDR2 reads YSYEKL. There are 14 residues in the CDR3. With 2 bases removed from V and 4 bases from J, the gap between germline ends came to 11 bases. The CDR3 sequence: CASSQRVWGYGYTF. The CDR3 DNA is TGCGCCAGCAGCCAACGCGTGTGGGGCTATGGCTACACCTTC.

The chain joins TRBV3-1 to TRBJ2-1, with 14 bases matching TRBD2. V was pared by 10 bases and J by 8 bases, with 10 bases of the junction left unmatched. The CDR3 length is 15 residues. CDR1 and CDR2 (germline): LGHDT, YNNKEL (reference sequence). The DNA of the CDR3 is TGTGCCACCTCCGGGACTAGCGGGGGACGCGATGAGCAGTTCTTC. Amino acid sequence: CATSGTSGGRDEQFF.

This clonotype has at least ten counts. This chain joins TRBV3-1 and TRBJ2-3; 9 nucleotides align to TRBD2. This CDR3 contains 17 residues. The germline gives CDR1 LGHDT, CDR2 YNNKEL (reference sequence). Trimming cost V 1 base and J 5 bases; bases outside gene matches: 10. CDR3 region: CASSQGSAGGLGDTQYF. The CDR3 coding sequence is TGTGCCAGCAGCCAAGGGTCCGCGGGGGGGCTCGGAGATACGCAGTATTTT.

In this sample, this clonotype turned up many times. In DNA, the CDR3 is TGCAGTGCTAGAGGTCCAGGGAGCGTCTACAATGAGCAGTTCTTC. As protein: CSARGPGSVYNEQFF. This chain uses TRBV20-1 with TRBJ2-1; either TRBD1 or TRBD2 may supply D (5 bases each). CDR1 and CDR2 from the germline V gene are DFQATT and SNEGSKA (reference sequence). Trimming left V 1 base short and J 3 bases short, with 13 bases between. The CDR3 extends over 15 amino acids.